The 21 T cell receptor beta chains below all came from one sample that was sequenced in a study of blood T cell repertoires in COVID-19. The method was immunoSEQ multiplex PCR; TCRdb's version includes in-frame clones alone and lacks a portion of them. The sample shows fewer than 300,000 clones, approximately 91% of them seen only once. The sequenced material came from peripheral blood. All receptors come from a woman in her thirties with COVID-19, enrolled during active disease.

This clone showed up just a few times. V usage is TRBV6-5 and J usage is TRBJ2-3, with D unclear. Germline V CDR1 and CDR2: MNHEY, SVGAGI. V lost 6 bases and J 4 bases, leaving 11 bases between the germline ends. This CDR3 is built from 13 residues. CDR3 residues: CASSPGQPDTQYF. The CDR3 coding sequence is TGTGCCAGCAGCCCCGGTCAACCAGATACGCAGTATTTT.

J is TRBJ2-3 and V is TRBV9; D unresolved. This CDR3 region has 14 residues. V gave up 0 bases and J gave up 6 bases, with 11 bases separating them. Germline loops: CDR1 SGDLS, CDR2 YYNGEE. In DNA, the CDR3 is TGTGCCAGCAGCGTAGACCCGGGTGGGGATACGCAGTATTTT. Translating it yields CASSVDPGGDTQYF.

This chain uses TRBV11-2 with TRBJ2-7; 8 bases are shared with TRBD2. The trim removed 0 bases at V and 2 bases at J, leaving 3 bases unmatched. The CDR3 sequence is 15 residues long. Germline V gene sequence: CDR1 SGHAT, CDR2 FQNNGV. The CDR3 coding sequence is TGTGCCAGCAGCTTAGATAGCGGGGTCACCTACGAGCAGTACTTC. This translates into CASSLDSGVTYEQYF.

The CDR3, as DNA: TGTGCCAGCAGTCCCCCAGGTGGGAAACTGTTTTTT. Protein: CASSPPGGKLFF. The rearrangement uses TRBV27 and TRBJ1-4; D unclear. From germline, CDR1 is MNHEY and CDR2 SMNVEV (reference sequence). The CDR3 loop spans 12 amino acids. V was shortened by 5 bases and J by 11 bases, with 12 bases between the two germline ends.

The chain uses TRBV29-1 and TRBJ1-2; D is possibly TRBD1 (6 bases). Germline lookup yields CDR1 SQVTM and CDR2 ANQGSEA. V was shortened by 7 bases and J by 1 base, with 13 bases between the two germline ends. The CDR3 is 13 residues long. In DNA, the CDR3 is TGCAGCGGATCCCTACAGGGTAACTATGGCTACACCTTC. Its protein product is CSGSLQGNYGYTF.

The chain carries TRBV6-2 or TRBV6-3 and TRBJ2-1, with D uncertain. CDR1 is MNHEY, CDR2 SVGEGT, per germline. CDR3 length: 18 amino acids. The ends were cut back, 4 bases at V and 0 bases at J, with 19 bases in the middle. CDR3 residues: CASSSSNPPQSSYNEQFF. The CDR3 DNA follows: TGTGCCAGCAGTTCGAGTAACCCTCCTCAAAGCTCCTACAATGAGCAGTTCTTC.

The J gene is TRBJ1-2, the V gene TRBV27; perhaps TRBD1 as D (5 bases). CDR3 size: 15 residues. Per germline, CDR1 MNHEY and CDR2 SMNVEV (reference sequence). V was shortened by 3 bases and J by 6 bases, with 17 bases between the two germline ends. The CDR3 region is CASSFGGGGFDGYTF. The CDR3 DNA is TGTGCCAGCAGTTTTGGGGGGGGTGGATTTGATGGCTACACCTTC.

The chain carries TRBV9 and TRBJ1-6; no firm D call. The CDR3 consists of 14 residues. CDR1 and CDR2 from the germline V gene are SGDLS and YYNGEE. The V end lost 1 base, the J end lost 10 bases, and 12 bases lay between the germline ends. As DNA, the CDR3 is TGTGCCAGCAGCGTAAGTCCGGGGAGGTCACCCCTCCACTTT. This encodes CASSVSPGRSPLHF.

The CDR3 DNA reads as TGTGCCAGCAGTGATGGGGTAAAGGGGACCGGGGAGCTGTTTTTT. Translating it yields CASSDGVKGTGELFF. The genes are TRBV2 and TRBJ2-2, with D tentatively TRBD1 (5 bases). This CDR3 region has 15 residues. Germline CDR1 and CDR2: SNHLY and FYNNEI. Trimming left V 3 bases short and J 5 bases short, with 13 bases between. Full variable domain (outside the CDR3, taken from reference TRBV2 and TRBJ2-2): EPEVTQTPSHQVTQMGQEVILRCVPISNHLYFYWYRQILGQKVEFLVSFYNNEISEKSEIFDDQFSVERPDGSNFTLKIRSTKLEDSAMYFCASSDGVKGTGELFFGEGSRLTVL.

This clone occurred once. This chain links TRBV29-1 with TRBJ2-1; D possibly corresponds to TRBD1 (5 bases). CDR3 length: 13 amino acids. Germline lookup yields CDR1 SQVTM and CDR2 ANQGSEA. Deletions cut 1 base from V and 4 bases from J, with 8 bases between. DNA for the CDR3: TGCAGCGTTGAAGGGGGCCCATACAATGAGCAGTTCTTC. It yields the protein CSVEGGPYNEQFF.

The rearrangement joins TRBV29-1 to TRBJ2-1, with 15 bases identical to TRBD2. The CDR3 sequence is 23 residues long. Germline V CDR1 and CDR2: SQVTM, ANQGSEA. Losses at the gene ends were 0 bases for V and 1 base for J; bases not matched to a gene: 19. CDR3 loop: CSVEDYPRGQVGTSGRSYNEQFF. DNA for the CDR3: TGCAGCGTTGAAGACTACCCGCGCGGACAGGTGGGGACTAGCGGGAGGTCCTACAATGAGCAGTTCTTC.

The CDR3 region is CASSKREALQETQYF. The CDR3 DNA follows: TGTGCCAGCAGCAAGAGGGAGGCGCTTCAAGAGACCCAGTACTTC. The V and J genes are TRBV7-9 and TRBJ2-5; D might be TRBD2 (6 bases). Looked up from germline, CDR1 is SEHNR and CDR2 is FQNEAQ (reference sequence). The CDR3 consists of 15 residues. V was cut by 5 bases and J by 2 bases, with 15 bases left in between. Looking up the rest from reference TRBV7-9 and TRBJ2-5 gives the full variable domain: DTGVSQNPRHKITKRGQNVTFRCDPISEHNRLYWYRQTLGQGPEFLTYFQNEAQLEKSRLLSDRFSAERPKGSFSTLEIQRTEQGDSAMYLCASSKREALQETQYFGPGTRLLVL.

This chain uses TRBV21-1 with TRBJ2-7; the table assigns TRBD1, which was not confirmed against the DNA. TRBV21-1 is labeled a pseudogene. The CDR3 loop spans 13 amino acids. The CDR3 sequence is CASSKAGQCEQYF. The CDR3 DNA follows: TGTGCCAGCAGCAAAGCAGGACAGTGCGAGCAGTACTTC.

The chain joins TRBV30 to TRBJ1-4; weak D call: TRBD1 (5 bases). Trimming removed 0 bases at V and 7 bases at J, with 15 bases between. The CDR3 has 15 residues. Germline-derived CDR1 and CDR2 are GTSNPN and SVGIG (reference sequence). The DNA of the CDR3 is TGTGCCTGGAGTGTACTGAAAGGGGAAGGTGAAAAACTGTTTTTT. It is translated as CAWSVLKGEGEKLFF.

Worth noting for this clone: This CDR3 is also generated by other DNA sequences in the sample. The genes are TRBV9 and TRBJ1-4, with D tentatively TRBD1 (6 bases). The CDR3 extends over 15 amino acids. The germline V gene has CDR1 SGDLS and CDR2 YYNGEE. The V end lost 2 bases, the J end lost 0 bases, and 8 bases lay between the germline ends. The CDR3 bases are TGTGCCAGCAGCGTCTCAGGGGCAACTAATGAAAAACTGTTTTTT. Amino acid sequence: CASSVSGATNEKLFF.

CDR3 loop: CAISVGGDSNQPQHF. The CDR3 DNA is TGTGCCATCAGTGTTGGGGGGGATAGCAATCAGCCCCAGCATTTT. The chain links TRBV10-3 to TRBJ1-5; TRBD1 might be the D (5 bases). CDR1 is ENHRY, CDR2 SYGVKD, per germline. The length of the CDR3 is 15 residues. Trimming left V 4 bases short and J 0 bases short, with 10 bases between.

This chain uses TRBV13 with TRBJ1-6, with 9 nucleotides matching TRBD1. From germline, CDR1 is PRHDT and CDR2 FYEKMQ (reference sequence). V lost 8 bases, J lost 5 bases, and 4 bases stayed unmatched. This CDR3 comprises 14 residues. Written as DNA, the CDR3 is TGTGCCAGCCGGGACAGGGACAATAATTCACCCCTCCACTTT. It specifies CASRDRDNNSPLHF.

This sequence joins TRBV12-3 or TRBV12-4 and TRBJ2-3, with D perhaps TRBD2 (5 bases). CDR3 length equals 13 residues. Trimming cost V 8 bases and J 1 base, with 10 bases left between them. CDR3 amino acids: CASVVRGTDTQYF. In DNA form, the CDR3 reads TGTGCCAGCGTCGTGCGGGGCACAGATACGCAGTATTTT.

The table lists this clone with a few counts. The chain links TRBV7-3 to TRBJ1-1; D not resolved. This CDR3 contains 13 residues. Trimming removed 2 bases at V and 1 base at J, with 5 bases between. The germline CDR1 and CDR2 sequences are SGHTA and FQGTGA. The CDR3 loop reads CASSLWANTEAFF. For the CDR3, the DNA is TGTGCCAGCAGCTTATGGGCGAACACTGAAGCTTTCTTT.

This clone was detected only once. The genes are TRBV5-1 and TRBJ2-7; no clear D. The V end was cut by 4 bases, the J end by 5 bases, with 7 bases between. From germline, CDR1 is SGHRS and CDR2 YFSETQ. The CDR3 loop spans 11 amino acids. CDR3 sequence reads: CASSHNNEQYF. In nucleotides, the CDR3 is TGCGCCAGCAGCCACAACAACGAGCAGTACTTC.

V and J are TRBV6-6 and TRBJ1-6; tentative D call: TRBD1 (5 bases). Germline V gene lookup returns CDR1 MNHNY and CDR2 SVGAGI (reference sequence). The V end lost 8 bases, the J end lost 6 bases, and 11 bases lay between the germline ends. The CDR3 runs to 13 residues. CDR3 sequence (DNA): TGTGCCAGCGCCGCTAGGGGTAATTCACCCCTCCACTTT. This codes for CASAARGNSPLHF.